A selection of T cell receptor beta chains follows, all from one sample in a study of T cells after yellow fever vaccination. TCRdb processed the 5' RACE reads anew with MiXCR; each CDR3 protein has one entry. This sample carries around 60,000 distinct CDR3 sequences, about 5.2% of them seen once, and the ten largest clones take less than 40%. This specimen was PBMCs, either bulk or a sorted T-cell subset (CD4+, CD8+, memory, or dextramer-sorted; not recorded which), taken on the day of the yellow fever booster vaccination. The receptors come from a man in his late teens or twenties who received the YFV17D yellow fever vaccine. Both conserved end residues are part of each CDR3. The D gene is left open where the match is weak. Clone size appears in some rows only: once, few, many, or a class for an expanded clone.

v_call	d_call	clone_size	j_call	cdr3_nt	cdr3_aa
TRBV4-3	-	-	TRBJ1-2	TGCGCCAGCAGCCAAGATGTGACAGACTCTAACTATGGCTACACCTTC	CASSQDVTDSNYGYTF
TRBV27	-	few	TRBJ2-5	TGTGCCAGCAGCTCAGGGCCCATACTCCAAGAGACCCAGTACTTC	CASSSGPILQETQYF
TRBV12-3/TRBV12-4	TRBD2	few	TRBJ2-1	TGTGCCAGCAGTTCCCTAGCGGGGGGCGACAATGAGCAGTTCTTC	CASSSLAGGDNEQFF
TRBV6-1	-	many	TRBJ1-1	TGTGCCAGCAGTGACAGGGACTTCATGAACACTGAAGCTTTCTTT	CASSDRDFMNTEAFF
TRBV5-5	-	many	TRBJ1-2	TGTGCCAGCAGATTCTCCCCTCTTGGACACGAAAGGTCGTATGGCTACACCTTC	CASRFSPLGHERSYGYTF
TRBV7-3	-	many	TRBJ2-6	TGTGCCACCCGAAAGTCAGGAGCTATGTCGGGGGCCAACGTCCTGACTTTC	CATRKSGAMSGANVLTF
TRBV4-1	-	-	TRBJ2-2	TGCGCCAGCAGCCAAAACCCGGGACTTGCTAGCAGGGACGGGGAGCTGTTTTTT	CASSQNPGLASRDGELFF
TRBV3-1	-	-	TRBJ2-1	TGTGCCAGCAGCCAAGCGGGACCTATCGATGAGCAGTTCTTC	CASSQAGPIDEQFF
TRBV20-1	TRBD2	many	TRBJ2-2	TGCAGTGCTGGGGGGGGTCCTACTAACACCGGGGAGCTGTTTTTT	CSAGGGPTNTGELFF
TRBV2	TRBD1	few	TRBJ1-2	TGTGCCAGCACCACCCAGGGGGGATTTGGCTACACCTTC	CASTTQGGFGYTF
TRBV7-2	TRBD1	-	TRBJ1-4	TGTGCCAGCAGCTTCACCGGGACAGGGGGCGAAAAACTGTTTTTT	CASSFTGTGGEKLFF
TRBV19	-	many	TRBJ1-2	TGTGCCAGTAGAAGATCCCCGATGGCTGGCTACACCTTC	CASRRSPMAGYTF
TRBV13	TRBD2	-	TRBJ2-7	TGTGCCAGCAGCTACGCTAGCGGGGGGGCCGAGCAGTACTTC	CASSYASGGAEQYF
TRBV12-5	-	many	TRBJ2-5	TGTGCTAGTGGTTTCCCAGGGGCAGAGACCCAGTACTTC	CASGFPGAETQYF
TRBV20-1	TRBD1	few	TRBJ2-7	TGCAGTGCTCGCCCGGGACAGGGCTACGAGCAGTACTTC	CSARPGQGYEQYF
TRBV6-1	-	-	TRBJ2-3	TGTGCCAGCAGTACTCCAAGGACGGATTATTCGTCCTCAGATACGCAGTATTTT	CASSTPRTDYSSSDTQYF
TRBV12-3/TRBV12-4	-	many	TRBJ1-5	TGTGCCAGCAGCCCTTTAAATCAGCCCCAGCATTTT	CASSPLNQPQHF